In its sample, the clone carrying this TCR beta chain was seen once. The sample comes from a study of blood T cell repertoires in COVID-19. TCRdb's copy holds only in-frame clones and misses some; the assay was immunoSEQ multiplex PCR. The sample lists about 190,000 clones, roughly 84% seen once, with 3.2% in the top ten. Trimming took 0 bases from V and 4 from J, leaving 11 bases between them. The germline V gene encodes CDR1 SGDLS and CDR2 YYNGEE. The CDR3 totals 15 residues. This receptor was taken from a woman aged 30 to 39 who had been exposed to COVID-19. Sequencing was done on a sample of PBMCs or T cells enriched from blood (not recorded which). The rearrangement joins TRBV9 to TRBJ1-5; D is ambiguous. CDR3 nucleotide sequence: TGTGCCAGCAGCGTAGACCTCAACCGGAATCAGCCCCAGCATTTT. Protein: CASSVDLNRNQPQHF.